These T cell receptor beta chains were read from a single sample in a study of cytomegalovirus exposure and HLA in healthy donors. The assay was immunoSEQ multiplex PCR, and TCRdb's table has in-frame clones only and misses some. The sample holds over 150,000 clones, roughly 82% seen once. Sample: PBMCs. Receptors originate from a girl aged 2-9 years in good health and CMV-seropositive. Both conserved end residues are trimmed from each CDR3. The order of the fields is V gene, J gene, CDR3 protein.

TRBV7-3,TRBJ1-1,ASSPPGEWTEAF
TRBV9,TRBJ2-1,ASSVGGQARNEQF
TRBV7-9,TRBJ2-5,ASSLGQRGETQY
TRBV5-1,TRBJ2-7,ASSLLRVGEQY
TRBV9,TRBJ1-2,ASSVGRQAHGYT
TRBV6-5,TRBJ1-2,ASRHRDSFNYGYT
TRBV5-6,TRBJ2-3,ASSPSTDTQY
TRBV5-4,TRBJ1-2,ASSPGGQGNYGYT
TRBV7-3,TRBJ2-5,ASSSGLAGDGTETQY
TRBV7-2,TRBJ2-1,ASSRSGGILDEQF
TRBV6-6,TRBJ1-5,ASGRNQPQH
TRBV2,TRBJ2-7,AILKLAGEVLNEQY
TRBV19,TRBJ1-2,AGHAWWGYT
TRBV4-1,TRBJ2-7,ASSQGLAGPYEQY
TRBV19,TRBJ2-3,ASSIGLAGGDTQY
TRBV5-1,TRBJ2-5,ASSLVGSGEETQY
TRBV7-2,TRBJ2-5,ASSFGLTGYQETQY
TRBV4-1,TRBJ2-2,ASSQPGENTGELF
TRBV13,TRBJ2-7,ASSLDRGPTYEQY
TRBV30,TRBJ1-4,AWRAGPGTNEKLF
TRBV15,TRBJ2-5,ATSRVLDYGETQY
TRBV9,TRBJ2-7,ASSGPRDYEQY
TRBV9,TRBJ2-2,ASSVGAGVNTGELF
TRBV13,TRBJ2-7,ASSSPGLGREQY
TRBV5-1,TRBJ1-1,ASSLAWANTEAF
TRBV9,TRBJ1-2,ASSLRTGQDGYT